Below, 10 T cell receptor beta chains from the same sample are listed, as sequenced in a study of T cell responses to AZD1222 COVID-19 vaccine. The repertoire was sequenced with immunoSEQ multiplex PCR; TCRdb's copy has only in-frame clones and lacks some. The data show around 99,000 clones, approximately 92% seen once. The material was peripheral blood, obtained on day 0 of AZD1222 vaccination. Receptors were obtained from an adult in good health.

This chain connects TRBV9 to TRBJ1-2; 9 nucleotides align to TRBD1. With 3 bases clipped from V and 1 base from J, the junction kept 10 bases outside the gene matches. The CDR3 has 17 amino acids. Germline-derived CDR1 and CDR2 are SGDLS and YYNGEE. The CDR3 DNA sequence: TGTGCCAGCAGCGGTCCGCCTGGGACAGGGCGTAACTATGGCTACACCTTC. It yields the protein CASSGPPGTGRNYGYTF. The full variable domain, rest sourced from reference TRBV9 and TRBJ1-2, is DSGVTQTPKHLITATGQRVTLRCSPRSGDLSVYWYQQSLDQGLQFLIQYYNGEERAKGNILERFSAQQFPDLHSELNLSSLELGDSALYFCASSGPPGTGRNYGYTFGSGTRLTVV.

The V gene is TRBV18, the J gene TRBJ1-2; 7 nucleotides agree with TRBD1. Germline-derived CDR1 and CDR2 are KGHSH and LQKENI. The junction had 9 bases not matched to a gene; V was cut back by 3 bases and J by 5 bases. The CDR3 consists of 15 residues. The CDR3 DNA reads as TGTGCCAGCTCACCTCCGGGGACAGAGCGATATGGCTACACCTTC. It is translated as CASSPPGTERYGYTF.

V and J are TRBV27 and TRBJ2-1, with TRBD1 matching over 9 bases. Per the germline V gene, CDR1 is MNHEY and CDR2 is SMNVEV (reference sequence). With V trimmed by 5 bases and J by 7 bases, 9 bases remained unmatched. This CDR3 has 15 amino acids. The CDR3 region has the DNA TGTGCCAGCAGTCCCGGGGACAGGGTCGTGAATGAGCAGTTCTTC. Translation gives CASSPGDRVVNEQFF.

The chain links TRBV7-8 to TRBJ2-7; D possibly corresponds to TRBD1 (5 bases). V lost 1 base and J 4 bases, leaving 17 bases between the germline ends. From germline, CDR1 is SGHVS and CDR2 FQNEAQ. The length of the CDR3 is 16 residues. DNA of the CDR3: TGTGCCAGCAGCTTAGTTCAGGGCAGGGTCGGGTACGAGCAGTACTTC. This gives the protein CASSLVQGRVGYEQYF. The entire variable domain, with the rest obtained from reference TRBV7-8 and TRBJ2-7, is as follows: GAGVSQSPRYKVAKRGQDVALRCDPISGHVSLFWYQQALGQGPEFLTYFQNEAQLDKSGLPSDRFFAERPEGSVSTLKIQRTQQEDSAVYLCASSLVQGRVGYEQYFGPGTRLTVT.

The rearrangement links TRBV30 to TRBJ2-2; 11 bases align to TRBD2. The V segment lost 2 bases and the J segment 0 bases; nucleotides outside the gene matches: 8. Germline loops: CDR1 GTSNPN, CDR2 SVGIG (reference sequence). The CDR3 sequence is 18 residues long. CDR3: CAWSSGQTSGANTGELFF. Written as DNA, the CDR3 is TGTGCCTGGAGTTCGGGCCAGACTAGCGGGGCGAACACCGGGGAGCTGTTTTTT.

V and J are TRBV28 and TRBJ1-1; TRBD1 is a possible D gene (6 bases). Germline V gene data show CDR1 as MDHEN and CDR2 as SYDVKM. V dropped 11 bases and J dropped 1 base, with 11 bases sitting between them. CDR3 length equals 12 residues. The CDR3 DNA reads as TGTGCCGGAAAGACAGGGAACACTGAAGCTTTCTTT. As protein: CAGKTGNTEAFF.

In nucleotides, the CDR3 is TGCGCCAGCAGCCAAACATCCTGGCAGACTAATGAAAAACTGTTTTTT. It is translated as CASSQTSWQTNEKLFF. The chain carries TRBV4-1 and TRBJ1-4; D gene ambiguous. This CDR3 comprises 16 residues. Trimming stripped 2 bases from V and 2 bases from J, with 12 bases between. The germline V gene has CDR1 MGHRA and CDR2 YSYEKL.

The chain employs TRBV2 and TRBJ1-1; TRBD1 matches at 7 bases. Germline CDR1 is SNHLY and CDR2 is FYNNEI. CDR3 size: 14 residues. V trimming: 4 bases; J trimming: 5 bases; junction bases outside the gene matches: 7. In nucleotides, the CDR3 is TGTGCCAGCAGTGGACGGACAGGCCCGACTGAAGCTTTCTTT. It yields the protein CASSGRTGPTEAFF.

This chain uses TRBV4-1 with TRBJ1-1, with unresolved D. V lost 4 bases and J lost 0, with 15 bases in between. The length of the CDR3 is 16 residues. Germline values: CDR1 MGHRA, CDR2 YSYEKL. CDR3 nucleotides: TGCGCCAGCAGCCGAACACGAGGAGACATGAACACTGAAGCTTTCTTT. It encodes CASSRTRGDMNTEAFF.

This chain connects TRBV28 to TRBJ1-3; no clear D. The V end lost 3 bases, the J end lost 1 base, and 7 bases lay between the germline ends. Germline CDR1 is MDHEN and CDR2 is SYDVKM. This CDR3 contains 14 residues. CDR3 region: CASSFFGSGNTIYF. As DNA, the CDR3 is TGTGCCAGCAGTTTTTTCGGGTCTGGAAACACCATATATTTT.